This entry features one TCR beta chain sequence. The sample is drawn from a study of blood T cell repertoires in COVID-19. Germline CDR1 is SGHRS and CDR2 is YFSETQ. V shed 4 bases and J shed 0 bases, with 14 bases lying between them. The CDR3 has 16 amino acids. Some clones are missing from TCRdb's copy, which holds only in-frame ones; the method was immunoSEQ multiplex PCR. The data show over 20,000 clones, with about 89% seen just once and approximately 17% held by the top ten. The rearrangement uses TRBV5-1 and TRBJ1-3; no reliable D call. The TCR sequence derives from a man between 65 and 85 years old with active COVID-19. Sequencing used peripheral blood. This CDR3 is CASSPDITSSGNTIYF. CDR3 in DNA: TGCGCCAGCAGCCCTGACATAACCAGCTCTGGAAACACCATATATTTT.